This is a list of T cell receptor beta chains from one sample in a study of blood T cells in healthy people across ages. TCRdb recomputed calls from the 5' RACE reads with MiXCR, one row per CDR3 protein. The sample lists approximately 2,000,000 distinct CDR3 sequences, approximately 40% occurring once. Sequenced: blood. The receptors stem from a human donor in good health. The CDR3 runs from the conserved cysteine through the conserved F or W. The D gene is left open where the match is weak. For some rows the clone size is stated as once, few or many, or as a class when expanded; others skip it.

d_gene	abundance	len	v_gene	j_gene	CDR3nt	CDR3aa
.	few	14	TRBV7-2	TRBJ2-5	TGTGCCAGCAGCTTATTGATGAGCCAAGAGACCCAGTACTTC	CASSLLMSQETQYF
.	.	15	TRBV9	TRBJ2-5	TGTGCCAGCAGCGTAGGGGGGGGCAGGGAGGAGACCCAGTACTTC	CASSVGGGREETQYF
.	.	11	TRBV30	TRBJ1-2	TGTGCCTGGAGCTACGGAGATGGCTACACCTTC	CAWSYGDGYTF
TRBD2	.	17	TRBV28	TRBJ2-3	TGTGCCAGCCCGAAGGTCCTAGCGGGGGGGAGCACAGATACGCAGTATTTT	CASPKVLAGGSTDTQYF
.	.	14	TRBV12-3/TRBV12-4	TRBJ2-5	TGTGCCAGCAGTTTAGGGGGGAAAGGAGAGGCCCAGTACTTC	CASSLGGKGEAQYF
.	few	16	TRBV4-3	TRBJ2-3	TGCGCCAGCAGCCAAGATATGGGGGGCTACGCAGATACGCAGTATTTT	CASSQDMGGYADTQYF
.	.	17	TRBV30	TRBJ2-1	TGTGCCTGGAGGGATAATTACGGGGTTTTCCCCTACAATGAGCAGTTCTTC	CAWRDNYGVFPYNEQFF
.	few	11	TRBV6-2/TRBV6-3	TRBJ1-1	TGTGCCAGCAGTTACGCAGGGGAAGCTTTCTTT	CASSYAGEAFF
TRBD1	few	12	TRBV29-1	TRBJ1-1	TGCAGCGCCCGACAGGGAAGGACTGAAGCTTTCTTT	CSARQGRTEAFF
TRBD1	.	18	TRBV6-2/TRBV6-3	TRBJ1-5	TGTGCCAGCAGTCTCTTCGGACAGGGAGGAGTAGAAAATCAGCCCCAGCATTTT	CASSLFGQGGVENQPQHF
TRBD1	once	15	TRBV20-1	TRBJ2-3	TGCAGTGCCTACCGGGACAGGGGGCGCACAGATACGCAGTATTTT	CSAYRDRGRTDTQYF
TRBD2	few	14	TRBV7-2	TRBJ2-7	TGTGCCAGCACGCCTCCGGGACTATTATACGAGCAGTACTTC	CASTPPGLLYEQYF
.	.	14	TRBV29-1	TRBJ2-7	TGCAGCGTTGTAGGGGGCAGGGGGGCCTACGAGCAGTACTTC	CSVVGGRGAYEQYF
.	few	12	TRBV5-1	TRBJ2-5	TGCGCCAGCGGCACTGGCGCGGAGACCCAGTACTTC	CASGTGAETQYF
TRBD1	few	14	TRBV12-3/TRBV12-4	TRBJ1-6	TGTGCCAGCAGGGGACAGATAAATAATTCACCCCTCCACTTT	CASRGQINNSPLHF
TRBD2	few	15	TRBV20-1	TRBJ2-1	TGCAGTGCTACTTGGGCTAGCGGGGGGTACAATGAGCAGTTCTTC	CSATWASGGYNEQFF
.	.	14	TRBV7-2	TRBJ2-5	TGTGCCAGCAGCTTAGTGTGGGGTAAAGAGACCCAGTACTTC	CASSLVWGKETQYF
.	.	13	TRBV29-1	TRBJ2-3	TGCAGCTACAGGGTGGAGGGCACAGATACGCAGTATTTT	CSYRVEGTDTQYF
TRBD1	.	13	TRBV5-1	TRBJ2-3	TGCGCCAGCAGAGGGCAGGGGACAGATGCGCAGTATTTT	CASRGQGTDAQYF
.	.	14	TRBV20-1	TRBJ2-7	TGCAGTGCTAGAGATGTGCGGCAGGACTACGAGCAGTACTTC	CSARDVRQDYEQYF
.	.	10	TRBV2	TRBJ2-1	TGTGCCAGCAGTGTGGTCGAGCAGTTCTTC	CASSVVEQFF
.	.	15	TRBV4-1	TRBJ1-2	TGCGCCAGCAGCCAAAGCGAGCAGACGAACTATGGCTACACCTTC	CASSQSEQTNYGYTF
TRBD2	.	17	TRBV7-3	TRBJ2-3	TGTGCCAGCAGCCGTCGAAGCACTAGCGGGGGGGCAGATACGCAGTATTTT	CASSRRSTSGGADTQYF
TRBD2	.	15	TRBV20-1	TRBJ2-1	TGCAGTGCCTTTAGCGGGGGGGCTTCCTACAATGAGCAGTTCTTC	CSAFSGGASYNEQFF
.	few	11	TRBV6-2/TRBV6-3	TRBJ2-7	TGTGCCAGCTGGTGGTCCTACGAGCAGTACTTC	CASWWSYEQYF
.	.	13	TRBV7-2	TRBJ1-2	TGTGCCAGCAGCTTAGGGATTCAGGATGGCTACACCTTC	CASSLGIQDGYTF